This T cell receptor (beta chain) was sequenced during a study of control samples from healthy donors and cancer patients. J lost 7 bases, V lost 5 bases, and 8 bases had no gene match. Looked up from germline, CDR1 is SGHTA and CDR2 is FQGNSA. The CDR3 has 15 amino acids. Here immunoSEQ multiplex PCR was the method, and the copy in TCRdb shows in-frame clones only, minus some. The repertoire holds roughly 73,000 clones, approximately 84% seen once, with over 25% in the top ten. The sample comprised blood. The receptor was isolated from a man in his fifties or sixties in good health. The chain uses TRBV7-2 and TRBJ1-5; TRBD1 matches 10 bases. The CDR3 loop reads CASSRGTGATQPQHF. The CDR3 DNA reads as TGTGCCAGCAGCCGCGGGACAGGGGCTACGCAGCCCCAGCATTTT. Drawing the rest from reference TRBV7-2 and TRBJ1-5, the complete variable domain is GAGVSQSPSNKVTEKGKDVELRCDPISGHTALYWYRQSLGQGLEFLIYFQGNSAPDKSGLPSDRFSAERTGGSVSTLTIQRTQQEDSAVYLCASSRGTGATQPQHFGDGTRLSIL.